Below are 27 T cell receptor beta chains sequenced from a single sample in a study of persistence of HIV-infected CD4 T cells (dated by TCRdb to between 2020 and 2021). No antigen has been assigned to these receptors. The immunoSEQ hsTCRB assay version 4 in survey mode was used to sequence TCRbeta repertoires from genomic DNA. As stored in TCRdb, this immuneACCESS dataset retains in-frame rearrangements with V and J assigned. A fraction of the clones does not appear; measured against another copy, unresolved V genes explain less than half of the discrepancy, and the remainder lacks a known reason. Within this sample are 30,000 to 45,000 clones, with around 83% of them counted one time only. The ten largest clones take up roughly 0.97% of the sample. In light of the paper, this sample's treatment or condition label describes: suppressive antiretroviral therapy. A pool of overlapping HIV-1 Gag 15-mer peptides was used at approximately 0.9 ug per peptide per mL for cell stimulation. Memory CD4+ T cells that did not respond, being CD40L-negative, CD69-negative and CD45RO-high, were sorted as memory populations depleted of antigen-responding cells.

The sequences come from cultured CD4+ T cells from PBMCs, collected from a patient who received antiretroviral therapy. The cell subset or site label for this specimen denotes: CD40L-CD69- CD45RO-high memory CD4 T cells not responding to Gag peptides. These receptors were obtained from an adult with HIV. The donor label of this sample is uncertain.

J is TRBJ1-3 and V is TRBV30; D is undetermined. V shed 4 bases and J shed 0 bases, with 7 bases lying between them. This CDR3 has 13 residues. Germline V lookup: CDR1 GTSNPN, CDR2 SVGIG (reference sequence). The CDR3 DNA follows: TGTGCCTGGAAGCAGTCCTCTGGAAACACCATATATTTT. Its protein is CAWKQSSGNTIYF.

The rearrangement joins TRBV6-6 to TRBJ2-4; possible D gene TRBD2, 6 bases. The length of the CDR3 is 14 residues. V lost 4 bases and J lost 0, with 7 bases in between. Germline-derived CDR1 and CDR2 are MNHNY and SVGAGI (reference sequence). The CDR3 region has the DNA TGTGCCAGCAGTTTAGCGGTAGCCAAAAACATTCAGTACTTC. Translating gives CASSLAVAKNIQYF.

The rearrangement links TRBV6-6 to TRBJ1-2; 9 bases map to TRBD1. V was pared by 4 bases and J by 1 base, with 4 bases of the junction left unmatched. Germline CDR1 reads MNHNY; CDR2 reads SVGAGI (reference sequence). The CDR3 runs 15 residues. DNA for the CDR3: TGTGCCAGCAGTTCAATGGACAGGGGTAACTATGGCTACACCTTC. Its translation: CASSSMDRGNYGYTF.

This clone was found a few times. V usage is TRBV5-1 and J usage is TRBJ2-3; 11 positions match TRBD2. J lost 8 bases, V lost 0 bases, and 5 bases had no gene match. The CDR3 sequence is 15 residues long. CDR1 and CDR2 from the germline V gene are SGHRS and YFSETQ. CDR3 coding DNA: TGCGCCAGCAGCTTGGCGTCTAGCGGGGGGATTACGCAGTATTTT. Translation gives CASSLASSGGITQYF.

This clone was seen only once. The chain couples TRBV2 to TRBJ1-2; 7 bases are shared with TRBD1. The V gene end was trimmed by 11 bases and the J gene end by 3 bases; junction bases not matched to a gene: 15. The CDR3 is 15 amino acids. In germline, CDR1 is SNHLY, CDR2 FYNNEI. The CDR3 sequence is CAEGTELGQDYGYTF. The CDR3 DNA reads TGTGCCGAAGGGACAGAGCTAGGGCAGGACTATGGCTACACCTTC.

In this sample, this clone turned up a few times. The chain has TRBV19 and TRBJ2-7; maybe TRBD2 (6 bases). The CDR3 length is 15 residues. The V end lost 1 base, the J end lost 0 bases, and 10 bases lay between the germline ends. Germline CDR1 and CDR2: LNHDA and SQIVND (reference sequence). The CDR3 DNA reads TGTGCCAGTAGTATAGCTGCGGGGAGCTCCTACGAGCAGTACTTC. Translated: CASSIAAGSSYEQYF.

Remarks on this clone: Other nucleotide sequences from this sample produce the same CDR3. This sequence joins TRBV5-5 and TRBJ2-7; 12 bases match TRBD2. CDR1 and CDR2 (germline): SGHKS, YYEKEE (reference sequence). This CDR3 has 16 residues. After removal of 5 bases from V and 0 bases from J, the junction contained 6 bases not matched to a gene. CDR3 coding DNA: TGTGCCAGCAGTTCCCGGACTAGCGGGGTCTCCTACGAGCAGTACTTC. Translated: CASSSRTSGVSYEQYF.

This chain links TRBV30 with TRBJ2-7; TRBD1 matches 7 bases. The J segment lost 3 bases and the V segment lost 4 bases, leaving 9 bases of the junction unmatched. CDR1 and CDR2 from the germline V gene are GTSNPN and SVGIG (reference sequence). There are 14 residues in the CDR3. For the CDR3, the DNA is TGTGCCTGGAAACGCTGGGACAGAGACTACGAGCAGTACTTC. Translation: CAWKRWDRDYEQYF. Complete variable domain (other parts from reference TRBV30 and TRBJ2-7): SQTIHQWPATLVQPVGSPLSLECTVEGTSNPNLYWYRQAAGRGLQLLFYSVGIGQISSEVPQNLSASRPQDRQFILSSKKLLLSDSGFYLCAWKRWDRDYEQYFGPGTRLTVT.

The chain recombines TRBV3-1 (or the pseudogene TRBV3-2) with TRBJ2-2; D may be TRBD1 (6 bases). V lost 3 bases to trimming and J lost 2 bases, with 10 bases between them. This CDR3 contains 15 residues. In germline, CDR1 is LGHDT, CDR2 YNNKEL (reference sequence). CDR3 residues: CASSQTDSNTGELFF. The DNA for the CDR3 is TGTGCCAGCAGCCAGACGGACAGCAACACCGGGGAGCTGTTTTTT.

This clone was recorded a few times. The chain couples TRBV29-1 to TRBJ1-5, with 8 nucleotides matching TRBD1. This CDR3 region has 14 residues. The V gene end was trimmed by 4 bases and the J gene end by 6 bases; junction bases not matched to a gene: 8. Germline lookup yields CDR1 SQVTM and CDR2 ANQGSEA. The CDR3 DNA is TGCAGCGTTGGGGCAGGGGGCCGCGGTCAGCCCCAGCATTTT. Protein sequence: CSVGAGGRGQPQHF.

This chain uses TRBV3-1 (or the pseudogene TRBV3-2) with TRBJ2-4; D is ambiguous. CDR3 size: 12 residues. Germline V gene data show CDR1 as LGHDT and CDR2 as YNNKEL (reference sequence). V was clipped by 2 bases and J by 5 bases, with 4 bases between them. The CDR3 sequence: CASSQRENIQYF. The DNA of the CDR3 is TGTGCCAGCAGCCAAAGGGAAAACATTCAGTACTTC.

The J gene is TRBJ1-2, the V gene TRBV27; TRBD1 matches at 10 bases. V was clipped by 4 bases and J by 8 bases; unmatched bases: 4. Looked up from germline, CDR1 is MNHEY and CDR2 is SMNVEV (reference sequence). The CDR3 loop spans 13 amino acids. The CDR3 coding sequence is TGTGCCAGCAGTTACCGGGACAGGGGAGGCTACACCTTC. This codes for CASSYRDRGGYTF.

This rearrangement joins TRBV6-5 to TRBJ2-3, with TRBD2 matching over 12 bases. J was trimmed by 6 bases and V by 8 bases; bases with no gene match: 3. Per germline, CDR1 MNHEY and CDR2 SVGAGI. The CDR3 covers 13 residues. CDR3 protein: CASGGTSGDTQYF. The CDR3 nucleotides are TGTGCCAGCGGGGGGACTAGCGGGGATACGCAGTATTTT.

The sample holds one count of this clone. The V gene is TRBV9, the J gene TRBJ1-2; weak D call: TRBD1 (6 bases). The CDR3 loop spans 13 amino acids. V was pared by 3 bases and J by 7 bases, with 13 bases between. Germline values: CDR1 SGDLS, CDR2 YYNGEE. CDR3 loop: CASSGPTGPGYTF. The CDR3 bases are TGTGCCAGCAGCGGACCTACAGGGCCTGGCTACACCTTC.

The V and J genes are TRBV30 and TRBJ1-1; a possible D gene is TRBD1 (6 bases). The CDR3 is 13 amino acids. Trimming removed 1 base at V and 10 bases at J, with 16 bases between. CDR1 and CDR2 from the germline V gene are GTSNPN and SVGIG (reference sequence). DNA of the CDR3: TGTGCCTGGAGTGGGGGGCCTAATAGGGGAGCTTTCTTT. It specifies CAWSGGPNRGAFF. Together with reference TRBV30 and TRBJ1-1, the CDR3 gives the full variable domain: SQTIHQWPATLVQPVGSPLSLECTVEGTSNPNLYWYRQAAGRGLQLLFYSVGIGQISSEVPQNLSASRPQDRQFILSSKKLLLSDSGFYLCAWSGGPNRGAFFGQGTRLTVV.

The chain uses TRBV6-6 and TRBJ2-2; no reliable D call. The CDR3 sequence is 15 residues long. Germline values: CDR1 MNHNY, CDR2 SVGAGI (reference sequence). Trimming cost V 0 bases and J 1 base, with 6 bases left between them. CDR3 sequence: CASSYSPENTGELFF. The CDR3 DNA reads TGTGCCAGCAGTTACTCCCCCGAGAACACCGGGGAGCTGTTTTTT.

The genes are TRBV19 and TRBJ1-2; D is possibly TRBD1 (5 bases). V was shortened by 7 bases and J by 0 bases, with 15 bases between the two germline ends. Germline CDR1 and CDR2: LNHDA and SQIVND (reference sequence). CDR3 size: 15 residues. This CDR3 reads CASKGAAAPNYGYTF. In DNA form, the CDR3 reads TGTGCCAGTAAAGGGGCAGCAGCTCCTAACTATGGCTACACCTTC.

The genes are TRBV10-2 and TRBJ1-3, with TRBD1 as a possible D gene (5 bases). The germline V gene has CDR1 WSHSY and CDR2 SAAADI. CDR3 size: 15 residues. Trimming cost V 2 bases and J 1 base, with 9 bases left between them. The CDR3 nucleotides are TGCGCCAGCAGTGAGGGGGCAGGATCTGGAAACACCATATATTTT. Protein sequence: CASSEGAGSGNTIYF.

The J gene is TRBJ2-7, the V gene TRBV6-1; D remains ambiguous. CDR1 is MNHNS and CDR2 is SASEGT in the germline V gene. V was trimmed by 3 bases and J by 5 bases, leaving 11 bases between them. The CDR3 has 13 amino acids. CDR3 protein: CASSEGQLNEQYV. In nucleotides, the CDR3 is TGTGCCAGCAGTGAGGGCCAGCTTAACGAGCAGTACGTC.

This clone has just a few counts. The V gene is TRBV12-3 or TRBV12-4, the J gene TRBJ2-6, with no clear D. The CDR3 loop spans 12 amino acids. Deletions cut 5 bases from V and 4 bases from J, with 3 bases between. CDR3 protein: CASSIGANVLTF. DNA for the CDR3: TGTGCCAGCAGTATCGGGGCCAACGTCCTGACTTTC.

The chain carries TRBV3-1 (or the pseudogene TRBV3-2) and TRBJ2-2, with unresolved D. The CDR3 contains 13 residues. V was trimmed by 6 bases and J by 4 bases, leaving 9 bases between them. Germline V lookup: CDR1 LGHDT, CDR2 YNNKEL (reference sequence). In nucleotides, the CDR3 is TGTGCCAGCAGTGCACGATCCACCGGGGAGCTGTTTTTT. Translating gives CASSARSTGELFF.

The chain links TRBV12-3 or TRBV12-4 to TRBJ2-3, with D unresolved. The ends were cut back, 7 bases at V and 4 bases at J, with 9 bases in the middle. The CDR3 covers 12 residues. DNA of the CDR3: TGTGCCAGCACCCCCCATCCAGATACGCAGTATTTT. Translation gives CASTPHPDTQYF.

The chain has TRBV29-1 and TRBJ1-1; a possible D gene is TRBD1 (5 bases). Germline V gene lookup returns CDR1 SQVTM and CDR2 ANQGSEA. The CDR3 consists of 13 residues. V was clipped by 6 bases and J by 0 bases, with 11 bases between them. The CDR3 coding sequence is TGCAGCGTACCGGGACGAGTGAACACTGAAGCTTTCTTT. Amino acid sequence: CSVPGRVNTEAFF.

The chain links TRBV7-3 to TRBJ1-1; 8 nucleotides align to TRBD1. This CDR3 is 15 amino acids long. J lost 4 bases, V lost 5 bases, and 9 bases had no gene match. Germline V gene lookup returns CDR1 SGHTA and CDR2 FQGTGA. CDR3 loop: CASSPATGDGTEAFF. CDR3 bases: TGTGCCAGCAGCCCCGCGACAGGGGACGGCACTGAAGCTTTCTTT. The whole variable domain, filled in from reference TRBV7-3 and TRBJ1-1, reads GAGVSQTPSNKVTEKGKYVELRCDPISGHTALYWYRQSLGQGPEFLIYFQGTGAADDSGLPNDRFFAVRPEGSVSTLKIQRTERGDSAVYLCASSPATGDGTEAFFGQGTRLTVV.

The chain couples TRBV10-2 to TRBJ2-1, with D perhaps being TRBD1 or TRBD2 (5 bases each). The CDR3 is made up of 15 amino acids. CDR1 WSHSY and CDR2 SAAADI come from the germline V gene. V lost 6 bases, J lost 2 bases, and 14 bases lay in between. The CDR3 protein is CASRDSGGPYNEQFF. The CDR3 DNA reads as TGCGCCAGCAGGGACTCTGGGGGTCCCTACAATGAGCAGTTCTTC.

This clone turned up a few times. The V call is TRBV28, the J call TRBJ1-3; weak D call: TRBD1 (5 bases). CDR3 size: 10 residues. CDR1 is MDHEN, CDR2 SYDVKM, per germline. Trimming left V 8 bases short and J 7 bases short, with 6 bases between. CDR3: CASGGNTIYF. CDR3 nucleotide sequence: TGTGCCAGCGGGGGGAACACCATATATTTT.

The V call is TRBV5-8, the J call TRBJ1-2; D gene ambiguous. Trimming shortened V by 4 bases and J by 8 bases, and 12 bases separated the two germline ends. Germline assignment: CDR1 SGHTS and CDR2 YDEGEE. The CDR3 sequence is 12 residues long. The CDR3 sequence is CASSPGPAGYTF. DNA of the CDR3: TGTGCCAGCAGCCCGGGCCCGGCGGGCTACACCTTC.